This T cell receptor (beta chain) was found in a study of blood T cell repertoires in COVID-19. At the level of the study: COVID-19 samples from acute and convalescent phases originated in the United States, Italy and Spain. PBMCs, B-cell-depleted T cells, or T cells provided the cDNA or gDNA that made up the material.

The germline V gene has CDR1 KGHDR and CDR2 SFDVKD. The CDR3 length is 15 residues. J lost 5 bases, V lost 3 bases, and 6 bases had no gene match. Living in 24 US areas, the participants were between roughly 18 and 90 years of age. Per the authors' pipeline: Reference gene primer amplification in the assay estimated nucleated cell counts. TCRdb's copy holds only in-frame clones and misses some; the assay was immunoSEQ multiplex PCR. V and J calls and clone size are as listed in that table; D and trimming were resolved from the DNA. The sample consists of around 300,000 clones, around 90% of them appearing once.

The chain uses TRBV24-1 and TRBJ2-5; 9 nucleotides line up with TRBD1. This receptor was identified in a woman aged 18-29 years with acute COVID-19. The specimen sequenced was PBMCs or T cells enriched from blood (not recorded which). CDR3 sequence (DNA): TGTGCCACCAGTGATCGAACAGGGGGCAGGGAGACCCAGTACTTC. Amino acids: CATSDRTGGRETQYF.